This T cell receptor (beta chain) was observed in a study of T cells in localized non-small cell lung cancer. Points from the study as a whole: Sequencing involved a lone tumor region, leaving heterogeneity possible. Among the top 100 tumor clones, a median approximately 55 appeared in adjacent lung. In uninvolved adjacent lung, T cell clonality reached its highest value, exceeding tumor.

Trimming removed 5 bases from V and 5 bases from J; junction bases left unmatched: 4. This CDR3 contains 14 residues. CDR1 and CDR2 from the germline V gene are SGHVS and FQNEAQ. Clones were sequenced by immunoSEQ multiplex PCR, and TCRdb holds only the in-frame ones, with some missing. Here the sample spans about 70,000 clones, 84% being singletons. This clone was observed a few times. What it binds is unknown. The TCR sequence derives from an older female donor with stage I lung adenocarcinoma. The V and J genes are TRBV7-8 and TRBJ2-1; 9 bases align to TRBD1. The sequencing used peripheral blood, collected before any cancer treatment. The CDR3 is CASSPRDRDNEQFF. CDR3 nucleotides: TGTGCCAGCAGCCCCCGGGACAGGGACAATGAGCAGTTCTTC.